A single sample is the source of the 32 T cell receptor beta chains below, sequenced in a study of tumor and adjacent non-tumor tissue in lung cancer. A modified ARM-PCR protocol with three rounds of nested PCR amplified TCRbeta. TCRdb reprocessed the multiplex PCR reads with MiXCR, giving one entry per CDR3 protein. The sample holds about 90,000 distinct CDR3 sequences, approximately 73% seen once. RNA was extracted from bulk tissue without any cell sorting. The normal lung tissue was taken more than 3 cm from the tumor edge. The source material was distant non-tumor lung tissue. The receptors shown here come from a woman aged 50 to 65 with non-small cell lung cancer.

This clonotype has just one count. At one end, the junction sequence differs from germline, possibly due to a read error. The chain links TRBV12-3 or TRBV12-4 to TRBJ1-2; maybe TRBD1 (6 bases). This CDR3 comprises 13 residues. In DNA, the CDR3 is TGTGCCTGCAGTCCGAAGGACAGCGATGGCTACACCTTC. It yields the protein CACSPKDSDGYTF.

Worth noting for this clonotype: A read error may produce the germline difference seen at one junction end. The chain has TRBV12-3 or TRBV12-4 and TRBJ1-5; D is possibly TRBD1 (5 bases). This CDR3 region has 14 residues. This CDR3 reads CADSLVDSNQHQHF. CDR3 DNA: TGTGCCGACAGTTTAGTGGATAGCAATCAGCACCAGCATTTT.

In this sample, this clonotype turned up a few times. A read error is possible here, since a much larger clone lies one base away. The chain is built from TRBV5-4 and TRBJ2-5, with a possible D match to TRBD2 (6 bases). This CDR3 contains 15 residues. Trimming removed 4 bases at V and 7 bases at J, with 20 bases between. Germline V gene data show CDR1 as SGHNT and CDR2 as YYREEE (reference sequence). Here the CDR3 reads CASSQRSGLMGTQYF. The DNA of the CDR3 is TGTGCCAGCAGCCAGCGCAGCGGACTAATGGGGACCCAGTACTTC.

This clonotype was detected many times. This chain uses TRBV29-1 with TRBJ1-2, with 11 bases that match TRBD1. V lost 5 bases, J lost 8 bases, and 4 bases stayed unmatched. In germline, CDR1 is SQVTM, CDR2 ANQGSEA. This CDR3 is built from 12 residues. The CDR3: CSVWGQGDGYTF. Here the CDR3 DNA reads TGCAGCGTTTGGGGACAGGGGGACGGCTACACCTTC. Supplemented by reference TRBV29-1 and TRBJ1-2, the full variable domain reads SAVISQKPSRDICQRGTSLTIQCQVDSQVTMMFWYRQQPGQSLTLIATANQGSEATYESGFVIDKFPISRPNLTFSTLTVSNMSPEDSSIYLCSVWGQGDGYTFGSGTRLTVV.

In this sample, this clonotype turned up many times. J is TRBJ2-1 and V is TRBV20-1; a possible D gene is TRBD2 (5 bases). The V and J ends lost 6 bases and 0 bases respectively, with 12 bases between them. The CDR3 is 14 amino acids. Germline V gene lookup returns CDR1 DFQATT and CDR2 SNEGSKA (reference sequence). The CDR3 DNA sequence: TGCAGTGCCCTGACTACCTACTCCTACAATGAGCAGTTCTTC. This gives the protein CSALTTYSYNEQFF.

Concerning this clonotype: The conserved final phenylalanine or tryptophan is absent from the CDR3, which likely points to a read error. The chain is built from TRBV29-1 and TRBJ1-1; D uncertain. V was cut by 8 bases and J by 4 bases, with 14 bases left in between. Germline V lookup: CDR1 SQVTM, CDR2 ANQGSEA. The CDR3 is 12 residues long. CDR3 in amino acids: CSIVEMSTEAFS. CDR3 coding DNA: TGCAGCATCGTTGAGATGAGCACTGAAGCTTTCTCT.

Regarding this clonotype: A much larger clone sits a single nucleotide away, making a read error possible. The CDR3 here is CASSADQNNNKQFF. DNA of the CDR3: TGTGCCAGCAGTGCGGACCAGAATAACAATAAGCAGTTCTTC. The gene calls are TRBV2 and TRBJ2-1; no clear D. Per germline, CDR1 SNHLY and CDR2 FYNNEI. The CDR3 totals 14 residues.

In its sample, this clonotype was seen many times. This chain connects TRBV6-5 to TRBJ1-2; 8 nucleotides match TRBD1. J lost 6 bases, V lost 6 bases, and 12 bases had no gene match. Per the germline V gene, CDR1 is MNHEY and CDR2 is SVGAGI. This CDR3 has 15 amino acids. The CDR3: CASSSGQGGRNGYTF. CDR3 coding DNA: TGTGCCAGCAGCTCCGGACAGGGCGGTAGGAATGGCTACACCTTC.

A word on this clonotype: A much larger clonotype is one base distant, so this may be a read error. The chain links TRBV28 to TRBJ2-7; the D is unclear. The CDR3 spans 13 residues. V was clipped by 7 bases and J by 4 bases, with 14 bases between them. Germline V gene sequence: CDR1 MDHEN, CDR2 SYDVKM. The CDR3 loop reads CASTQLRWYEQYF. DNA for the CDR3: TGTGCCAGCACCCAACTGCGGTGGTACGAGCAGTACTTC. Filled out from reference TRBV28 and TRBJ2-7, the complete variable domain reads DVKVTQSSRYLVKRTGEKVFLECVQDMDHENMFWYRQDPGLGLRLIYFSYDVKMKEKGDIPEGYSVSREKKERFSLILESASTNQTSMYLCASTQLRWYEQYFGPGTRLTVT.

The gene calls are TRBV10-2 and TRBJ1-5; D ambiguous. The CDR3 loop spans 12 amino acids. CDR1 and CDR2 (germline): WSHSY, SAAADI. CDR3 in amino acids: CVSSDWNQPQHF. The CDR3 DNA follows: TGCGTCAGTAGTGACTGGAATCAGCCCCAGCATTTT.

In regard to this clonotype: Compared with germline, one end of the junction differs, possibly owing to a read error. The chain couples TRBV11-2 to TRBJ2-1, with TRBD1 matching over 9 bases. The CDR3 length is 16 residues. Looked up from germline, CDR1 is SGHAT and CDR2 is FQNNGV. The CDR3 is CASGLEAGQGMNEKFF. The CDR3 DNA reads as TGTGCGAGCGGCTTAGAGGCGGGACAGGGTATGAATGAGAAGTTCTTC.

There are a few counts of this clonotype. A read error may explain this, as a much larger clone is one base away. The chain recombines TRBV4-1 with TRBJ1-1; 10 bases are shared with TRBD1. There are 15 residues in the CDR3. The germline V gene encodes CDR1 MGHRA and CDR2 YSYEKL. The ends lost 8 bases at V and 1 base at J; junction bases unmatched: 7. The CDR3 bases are TGCGCCAGCGGCTCTCGACAGGGGGCGAACACTGAAGCTTTCTTT. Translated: CASGSRQGANTEAFF.

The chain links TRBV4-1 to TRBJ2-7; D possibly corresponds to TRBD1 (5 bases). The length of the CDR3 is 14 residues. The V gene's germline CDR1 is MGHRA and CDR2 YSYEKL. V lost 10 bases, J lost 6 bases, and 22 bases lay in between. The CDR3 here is CAINQQIQAREQYF. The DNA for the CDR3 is TGCGCCATCAACCAGCAAATACAGGCACGCGAGCAGTACTTC.

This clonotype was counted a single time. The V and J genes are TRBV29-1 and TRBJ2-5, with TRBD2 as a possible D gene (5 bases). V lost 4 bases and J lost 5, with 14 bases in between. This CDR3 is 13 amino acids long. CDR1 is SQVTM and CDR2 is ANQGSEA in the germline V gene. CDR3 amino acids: CSVVATGWETQYF. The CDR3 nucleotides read TGCAGCGTTGTAGCCACGGGATGGGAGACCCAGTACTTC.

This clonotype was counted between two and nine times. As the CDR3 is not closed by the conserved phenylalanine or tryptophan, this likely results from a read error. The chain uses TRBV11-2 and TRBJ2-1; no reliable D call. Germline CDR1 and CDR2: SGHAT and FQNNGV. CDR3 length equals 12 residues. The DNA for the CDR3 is TGTGCCAGCAGCCCGTCCGACAATGAACAGTTCATC. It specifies CASSPSDNEQFI.

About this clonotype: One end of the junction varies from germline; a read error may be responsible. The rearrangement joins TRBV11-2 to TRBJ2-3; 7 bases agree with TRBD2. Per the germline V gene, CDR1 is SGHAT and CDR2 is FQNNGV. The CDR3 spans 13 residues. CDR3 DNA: TGTGCCAGCAGCTTAGAAGCTAGCGGTTCAGAAGCTTTT. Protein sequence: CASSLEASGSEAF.

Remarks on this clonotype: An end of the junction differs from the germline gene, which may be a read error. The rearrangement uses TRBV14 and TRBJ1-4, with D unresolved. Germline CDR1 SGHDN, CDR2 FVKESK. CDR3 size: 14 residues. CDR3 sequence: CASSQDRTERKLLF. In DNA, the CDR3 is TGTGCCAGCAGCCAAGACCGCACAGAGAGAAAACTGCTTTTT.

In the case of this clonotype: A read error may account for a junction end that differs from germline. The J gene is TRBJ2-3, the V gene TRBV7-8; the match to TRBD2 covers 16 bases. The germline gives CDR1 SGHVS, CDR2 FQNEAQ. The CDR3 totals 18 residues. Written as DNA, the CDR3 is TGTGCCATCAGCCATGGACAGGGTGGGACTAGCGGGGGGGATACGCAGTGTTTT. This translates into CAISHGQGGTSGGDTQCF. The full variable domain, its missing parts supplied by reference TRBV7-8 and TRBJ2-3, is GAGVSQSPRYKVAKRGQDVALRCDPISGHVSLFWYQQALGQGPEFLTYFQNEAQLDKSGLPSDRFFAERPEGSVSTLKIQRTQQEDSAVYLCAISHGQGGTSGGDTQCFGPGTRLTVL.

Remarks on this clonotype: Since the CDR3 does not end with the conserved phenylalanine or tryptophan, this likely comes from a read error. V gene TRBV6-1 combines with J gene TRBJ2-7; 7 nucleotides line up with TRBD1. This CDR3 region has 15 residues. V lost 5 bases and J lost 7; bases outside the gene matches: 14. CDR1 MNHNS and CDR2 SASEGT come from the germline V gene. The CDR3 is CASSPPGQRLGEQYI. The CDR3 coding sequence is TGTGCCAGCAGTCCTCCGGGACAGAGGTTGGGGGAGCAGTACATC.

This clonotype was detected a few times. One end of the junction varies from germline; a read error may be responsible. CDR3 nucleotide sequence: TGTGTCAGCAGTTACTCGAATGACAGGATCGCTTTCTTT. It specifies CVSSYSNDRIAFF. V usage is TRBV6-2 or TRBV6-3 and J usage is TRBJ1-1; TRBD1 is a possible D gene (6 bases). Germline CDR1 is MNHEY and CDR2 is SVGEGT. The CDR3 spans 13 residues.

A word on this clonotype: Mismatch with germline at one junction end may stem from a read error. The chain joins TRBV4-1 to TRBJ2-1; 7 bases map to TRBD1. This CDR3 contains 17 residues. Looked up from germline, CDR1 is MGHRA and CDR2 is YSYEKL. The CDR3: CANSHPTQGDAYNEQFF. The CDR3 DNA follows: TGCGCCAACAGCCACCCGACCCAGGGGGATGCATACAATGAGCAGTTCTTC.

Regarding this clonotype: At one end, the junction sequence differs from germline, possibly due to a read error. Written as DNA, the CDR3 is TGTGTCAGCGGCGGATTCAATGAGCAGTTCTTC. It encodes CVSGGFNEQFF. The chain is built from TRBV6-2 or TRBV6-3 and TRBJ2-1; D is perhaps TRBD2 (5 bases). The CDR3 has 11 amino acids. Germline V gene sequence: CDR1 MNHEY, CDR2 SVGEGT.

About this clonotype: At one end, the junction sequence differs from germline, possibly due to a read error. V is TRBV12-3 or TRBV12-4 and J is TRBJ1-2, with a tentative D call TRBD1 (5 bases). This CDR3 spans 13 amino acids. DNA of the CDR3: TGTGCCAGCAGTATCGGGACGGACTATGACTACACCTTC. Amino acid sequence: CASSIGTDYDYTF.

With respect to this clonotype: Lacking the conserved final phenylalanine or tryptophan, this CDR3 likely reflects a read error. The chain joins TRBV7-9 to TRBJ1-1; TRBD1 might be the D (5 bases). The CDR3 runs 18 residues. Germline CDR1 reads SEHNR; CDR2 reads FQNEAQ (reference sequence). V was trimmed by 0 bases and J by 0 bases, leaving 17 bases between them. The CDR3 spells CASSLANFRGPMNTEAFL. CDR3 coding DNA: TGTGCCAGCAGCTTAGCGAATTTTAGGGGCCCTATGAACACTGAAGCTTTCCTT.

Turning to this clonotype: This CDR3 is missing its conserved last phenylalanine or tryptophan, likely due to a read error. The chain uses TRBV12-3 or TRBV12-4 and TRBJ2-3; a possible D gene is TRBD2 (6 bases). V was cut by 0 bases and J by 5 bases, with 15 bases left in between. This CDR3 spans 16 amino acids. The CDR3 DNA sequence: TGTGCCAGCAGTTTAGCGTGTACGGGAGTGGTAGATACGCAGTATTCT. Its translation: CASSLACTGVVDTQYS.

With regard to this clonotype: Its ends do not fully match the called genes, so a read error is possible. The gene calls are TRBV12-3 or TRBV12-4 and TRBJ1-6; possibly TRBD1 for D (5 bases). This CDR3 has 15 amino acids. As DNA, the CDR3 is TGTGCCAGCAGTTTAAAGGGACCCTATAATTCACCCCCCCACTTT. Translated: CASSLKGPYNSPPHF.

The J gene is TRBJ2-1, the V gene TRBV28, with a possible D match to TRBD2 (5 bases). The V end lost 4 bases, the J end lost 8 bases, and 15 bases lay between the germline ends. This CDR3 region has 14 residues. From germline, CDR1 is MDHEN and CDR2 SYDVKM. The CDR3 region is CASSSEGSRDEQFF. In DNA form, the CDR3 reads TGTGCCAGCAGTTCAGAGGGCTCCCGCGATGAGCAGTTCTTC.

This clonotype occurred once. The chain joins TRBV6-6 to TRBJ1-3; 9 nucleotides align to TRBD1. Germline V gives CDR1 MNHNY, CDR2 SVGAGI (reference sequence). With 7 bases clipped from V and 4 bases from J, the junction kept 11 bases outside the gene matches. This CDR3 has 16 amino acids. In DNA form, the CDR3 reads TGTGCCAGCAATCCCAGAAACAGGGGGCACGGAAACACCATATATTTT. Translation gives CASNPRNRGHGNTIYF.

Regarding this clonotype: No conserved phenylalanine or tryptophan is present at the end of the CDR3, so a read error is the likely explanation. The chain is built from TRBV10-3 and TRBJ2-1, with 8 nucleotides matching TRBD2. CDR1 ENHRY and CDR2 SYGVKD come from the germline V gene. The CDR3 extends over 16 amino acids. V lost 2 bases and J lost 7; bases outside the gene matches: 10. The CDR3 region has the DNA TGTGCCATCAGTGAGACTAAAGCGGGAGCCCTGAATGAGCAGTTCCTA. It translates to CAISETKAGALNEQFL.

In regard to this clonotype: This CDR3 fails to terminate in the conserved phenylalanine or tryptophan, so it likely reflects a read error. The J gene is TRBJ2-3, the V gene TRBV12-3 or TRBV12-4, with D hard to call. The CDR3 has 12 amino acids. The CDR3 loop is CASSLGADTQYL. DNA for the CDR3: TGTGCCAGCAGTTTAGGGGCAGATACACAGTATTTA.

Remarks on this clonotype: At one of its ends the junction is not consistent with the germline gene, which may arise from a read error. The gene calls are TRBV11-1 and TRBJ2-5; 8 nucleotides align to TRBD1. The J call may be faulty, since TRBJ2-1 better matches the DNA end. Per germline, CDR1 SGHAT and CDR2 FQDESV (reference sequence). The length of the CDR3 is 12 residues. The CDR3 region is CAISSTGQGQFF. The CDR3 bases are TGTGCCATCAGCTCGACAGGACAGGGCCAGTTCTTC.

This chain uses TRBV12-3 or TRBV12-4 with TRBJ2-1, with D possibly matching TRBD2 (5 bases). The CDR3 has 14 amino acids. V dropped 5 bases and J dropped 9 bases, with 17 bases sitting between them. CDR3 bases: TGTGCCAGCAGTGGTACAGAGGGCTACGGTGAGCAGTTCTTC. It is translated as CASSGTEGYGEQFF.